Presented here are 6 T cell receptor beta chains from one specimen sequenced in a study of Graves' ophthalmopathy and Graves' hyperthyroidism. TCR beta CDR3 amplification used RNA transcripts. Second-round multiplex PCR came after first-round RT-PCR with HTBI primers. Each CDR3 protein gets one entry after TCRdb re-called the multiplex PCR reads with MiXCR. The table shows 1 million to 1.3 million distinct CDR3 sequences, with less than 45% occurring only once. Specimen: peripheral blood or thyroid tissue (not recorded which). These TCRs come from an adult man with Graves' hyperthyroidism.

This clonotype was observed a few times. The genes are TRBV6-5 and TRBJ2-7; D perhaps matches TRBD1 (6 bases). V shed 5 bases and J shed 1 base, with 15 bases lying between them. The CDR3 has 15 residues. Germline V gene sequence: CDR1 MNHEY, CDR2 SVGAGI. CDR3: CASSEHETGSYEQYF. The DNA of the CDR3 is TGTGCCAGCAGTGAACACGAGACAGGATCCTACGAGCAGTACTTC.

In regard to this clonotype: This sequence may be a read error, since a much larger clone differs from it by one base. The chain carries TRBV2 and TRBJ1-4; D is undetermined. Germline CDR1 and CDR2: SNHLY and FYNNEI. This CDR3 comprises 12 residues. The germline V and J ends were trimmed by 7 bases and 5 bases, with 8 bases remaining between them. CDR3 nucleotides: TGTGCCAGCACCCCCTTAAATGAAAAACTGTTTTTT. It is translated as CASTPLNEKLFF.

This sequence joins TRBV25-1 and TRBJ1-2; 7 bases map to TRBD1. CDR3 size: 12 residues. Germline lookup yields CDR1 MGHDK and CDR2 SYGVNS. After removal of 11 bases from V and 4 bases from J, the junction contained 7 bases not matched to a gene. The CDR3 here is CALAGTAYGYTF. The CDR3 DNA reads as TGTGCCCTCGCCGGGACAGCCTATGGCTACACCTTC.

The V call is TRBV4-1, the J call TRBJ1-1; possibly TRBD1 for D (5 bases). Germline CDR1 MGHRA, CDR2 YSYEKL. Trimming removed 4 bases at V and 3 bases at J, with 15 bases between. This CDR3 comprises 15 residues. The DNA for the CDR3 is TGCGCCAGCAGCCTCCCGTTCGAAGGGGACACTGAAGCTTTCTTT. Amino acid sequence: CASSLPFEGDTEAFF.

This clonotype showed up many times. This rearrangement joins TRBV7-2 to TRBJ2-7; D might be TRBD1 (7 bases). With 5 bases removed from V and 4 bases from J, the gap between germline ends came to 12 bases. Germline lookup yields CDR1 SGHTA and CDR2 FQGNSA. The CDR3 length is 13 residues. The CDR3 DNA is TGTGCCAGCAGCGCCCAGGGGGGATACGAGCAGTACTTC. Its protein product is CASSAQGGYEQYF.

In its sample, this clonotype was seen a few times. The V and J genes are TRBV5-8 and TRBJ2-5; D gene uncertain. The CDR3 loop spans 9 amino acids. Between the trimmed V and J ends, which lost 2 bases and 10 bases, there was a span of 3 bases. CDR1 is SGHTS and CDR2 is YDEGEE in the germline V gene. The CDR3 loop reads CASSFFQYF. The CDR3 DNA is TGTGCCAGCAGCTTTTTCCAGTACTTC.